The source of this T cell receptor (beta chain) is a study of T-cell reconstitution after alpha-beta-depleted transplantation in children. Broader study findings: Among T cells one year after transplant, newly produced cells accounted for most counts and diversity. For some patients, TCRbeta diversity was high at day 60 because of recipient T cells and thymic progenitors that survived.

The CDR3 consists of 15 residues. Trimming took off 6 bases at V and 2 bases at J, with 16 bases between the two ends. Per the germline V gene, CDR1 is MNHNS and CDR2 is SASEGT. This clonotype was counted many times. Its specificity is not known. Unique molecular identifiers were built into the TCRbeta library. TCRdb re-analysed the PCR reads in MiXCR, keeping a single row per CDR3 protein. The sample comprises 480,000 or so distinct CDR3 sequences, more than 9% of which are singletons, and 2% to 2.5% rests with the top ten. J is TRBJ1-1 and V is TRBV6-1; TRBD1 might be the D (6 bases). The material was PBMCs, obtained before TCRalphabeta/CD19-depleted stem cell transplant. This TCR was recovered from a child between 2 and 9 years old with inherited bone marrow failure, due to receive a stem cell transplant. The CDR3 sequence: CASRSEDSHNTEAFF. The CDR3 nucleotides are TGTGCCAGCAGATCGGAGGACAGTCACAACACTGAAGCTTTCTTT.